This TCR beta chain was found in a study of blood T cell repertoires in COVID-19. Per the original data handling: Counts of nucleated cells, estimated from reference gene primer amplification, were obtained. The method was immunoSEQ multiplex PCR; TCRdb's version includes in-frame clones alone and lacks a portion of them. The V and J calls and clone size come from that table; D and trimming were worked out from the DNA. The sample comprises over 50,000 clones, just under 85% of which are singletons, and approximately 5% rests with the top ten. The CDR3 has 17 amino acids. The junction had 14 bases not matched to a gene; V was cut back by 4 bases and J by 8 bases. Per the germline V gene, CDR1 is SGDLS and CDR2 is YYNGEE.

Sequencing was done on a sample of peripheral blood. This chain joins TRBV9 and TRBJ2-1, with 11 bases that match TRBD2. The receptor was isolated from a man between 65 and 85 years old with acute or convalescent COVID-19. The CDR3 region is CASSNGPPSGGTDEQFF. CDR3 coding DNA: TGTGCCAGCAGCAATGGGCCCCCTAGCGGGGGGACTGATGAGCAGTTCTTC.